Sequencing of this T cell receptor (beta chain) was carried out in a study of blood T cells in healthy people across ages. All donors came from Russia, were Caucasian and healthy, and spanned ages about 6 to 100. PCR was performed a second time for roughly 7 to 12 cycles using a sample-barcoded 5' primer and a J-beta primer mix. TCRdb reanalysed the 5' RACE reads using MiXCR and keeps one entry per CDR3 protein. The sample lists around 1,000,000 distinct CDR3 sequences, 20% to 25% seen once, with around 0.75% in the top ten. Germline CDR1 reads SQVTM; CDR2 reads ANQGSEA. The CDR3 consists of 12 residues. Trimming pared 7 bases from V and 7 bases from J, leaving 13 bases between. The same sample was also studied in work on T cells of mothers and their children. From that study: With the M1S primer of the second PCR, sample barcodes and 2-4 random nucleotides were added.

The origin of this receptor is a girl aged 2 to 10 in good health. The chain carries TRBV29-1 and TRBJ1-4, with unresolved D. Sequenced input: blood. The chain's CDR3 is CSASKGREKLFF. CDR3 DNA: TGCAGCGCTTCCAAGGGTCGTGAAAAACTGTTTTTT.